What follows are 7 T cell receptor beta chains derived from one specimen sequenced in a study of OX40 agonist ivuxolimab in advanced cancers. Produced via immunoSEQ multiplex PCR; TCRdb's table is partial and in-frame only. Of just over 7,500 clones in the sample, just over 85% were seen once. This specimen consisted of CD4+ or CD8+ T cells sorted from blood, obtained in a trial of the OX40 agonist ivuxolimab. These TCRs come from an adult with an advanced solid tumor such as melanoma, head and neck, liver or kidney cancer.

In the case of this clone: Within the sample, other DNA sequences also encode this same CDR3. The CDR3 region is CAWGWGGDQPQHF. The CDR3 DNA follows: TGTGCCTGGGGGTGGGGGGGTGATCAGCCCCAGCATTTT. The chain joins TRBV30 to TRBJ1-5; TRBD1 might be the D (5 bases). Deletions cut 5 bases from V and 5 bases from J, with 13 bases between. The germline gives CDR1 GTSNPN, CDR2 SVGIG (reference sequence). The CDR3 runs 13 residues.

The chain couples TRBV27 to TRBJ1-2; D not resolved. This CDR3 is 12 amino acids long. Germline assignment: CDR1 MNHEY and CDR2 SMNVEV (reference sequence). The V gene lost 8 bases and the J gene lost 4 bases, with 11 bases spanning the gap. The CDR3: CASGVEGYGYTF. The CDR3 DNA follows: TGTGCCAGCGGGGTGGAGGGCTATGGCTACACCTTC.

This clone showed up just once. The V gene is TRBV5-1, the J gene TRBJ2-2; D may correspond to TRBD1 or TRBD2 (6 bases each). Looked up from germline, CDR1 is SGHRS and CDR2 is YFSETQ. The V gene lost 4 bases and the J gene lost 5 bases, with 21 bases spanning the gap. The CDR3 consists of 17 residues. The CDR3 bases are TGCGCCAGCAGCCCTACTATAATGGGGGCGGGGACCGGGGAGCTGTTTTTT. Its translation is CASSPTIMGAGTGELFF.

The chain carries TRBV7-8 and TRBJ2-1; 13 nucleotides match TRBD2. CDR1 is SGHVS and CDR2 is FQNEAQ in the germline V gene. V was pared by 1 base and J by 2 bases, with 5 bases of the junction left unmatched. CDR3 size: 18 residues. As DNA, the CDR3 is TGTGCCAGCAGCTTAGGGACTAGCGGGAGAGGCGCCTACAATGAGCAGTTCTTC. It translates to CASSLGTSGRGAYNEQFF.

The J gene is TRBJ1-2, the V gene TRBV19; tentative D call: TRBD1 (5 bases). This CDR3 contains 15 residues. V was cut by 6 bases and J by 5 bases, with 19 bases left in between. Per the germline V gene, CDR1 is LNHDA and CDR2 is SQIVND (reference sequence). The CDR3 bases are TGTGCCAGTAGAAGGGACGCCCTGGCCCCTTATGGCTACACCTTC. It specifies CASRRDALAPYGYTF.

The chain has TRBV5-5 and TRBJ2-7; 12 bases are shared with TRBD1. The ends lost 5 bases at V and 3 bases at J; junction bases unmatched: 6. CDR3 length equals 15 residues. Germline CDR1 and CDR2: SGHKS and YYEKEE (reference sequence). The CDR3 DNA is TGTGCCAGCAGGGCCGGGACAGGGGGCTTCTACGAGCAGTACTTC. Translation: CASRAGTGGFYEQYF.

This chain joins TRBV5-8 and TRBJ2-1; either TRBD1 or TRBD2 may supply D (7 bases each). Germline loops: CDR1 SGHTS, CDR2 YDEGEE. The CDR3 has 15 amino acids. V lost 4 bases to trimming and J lost 4 bases, with 15 bases between them. The CDR3 sequence is CASSTGDYQYNEQFF. The CDR3 DNA is TGTGCCAGCAGCACAGGGGACTACCAATACAATGAGCAGTTCTTC.